This TCR beta chain comes out of a study of T cell repertoires in cytomegalovirus infection. Study information: Recently identified HLA-C-restricted CMV epitopes were among the peptides used. Shared public TCR beta signatures pointed to both CMV infection and a matching HLA type.

Between the trimmed V and J ends, which lost 8 bases and 0 bases, there was a span of 8 bases. The CDR3 sequence is 13 residues long. Germline-derived CDR1 and CDR2 are MNHEY and SVGEGT. TCRdb recomputed calls from the reads with MiXCR, one row per CDR3 protein. The sample yields around 770,000 distinct CDR3 sequences, about 28% seen once. Whole-study results and caveats: CMV carriers with the relevant HLA were identified by cumulative public TCR beta family frequency. CMV-specific HLA-C-restricted TCR beta clonotypes dominated the ex vivo response.

About this clonotype: Its specificity is not known.

The sample in question was cultured CD8+ T cells from PBMCs, obtained from culture after CMV antigen stimulation. The TCR originated in a human donor in good health (CMV status not recorded). Some clones in this sample may be carry-over from other donors' samples. V gene TRBV6-2 or TRBV6-3 combines with J gene TRBJ2-1; no clear D gene. The CDR3 coding sequence is TGTGCCAGCGGCGGCCACTCCTACAATGAGCAGTTCTTC. Its translation: CASGGHSYNEQFF.